The subject of this entry is one T cell receptor beta chain. Which antigen it targets is not known. One base away there is no much larger clone; base qualities are not given. The sample originates from a study of T cell responses to AZD1222 COVID-19 vaccine (dated by TCRdb to the early 2020s). In terms of the full investigation: AZD1222 recipients given second doses at about 4 weeks or at about 12 weeks were pooled, since spike-specific TCR depth and breadth were not found to differ between the two schedules. Enrollment into the trials was organized by age into subgroups of 18-55, 56-69 and 70-plus years, and those subgroups contained roughly 140, 27 and 60 TCR-sequenced participants, respectively. A total of 240 or so trial participants underwent TCR sequencing, of whom more than 200 had received two doses of AZD1222 and 26 had received two doses of the MenACWY control vaccine.

In the paper's terms, the time point label means: baseline before first vaccination. The vaccinee samples were drawn from two UK trials, COV001 and COV002, one of which was a single-blind randomized controlled phase 2/3 trial testing AZD1222 (ChAdOx1 nCoV-19) in healthy adults. For TCRbeta chain sequencing, PBMC samples were collected from trial participants at day 0 and at day 28 after the second dose. Overall study results and their limits: Reportedly, almost half of the unique spike-specific TCRs recognized epitopes lying outside the regions that are mutated in the B.1.351 and B.1.1.7 variants. The whole spike protein was spanned by vaccine-associated CD4 TCRs, and dominant responses were seen in regions 160-218 and 743-854. The 56-69-year group was small, and its depth increase did not reach significance, likely because of low power. After two AZD1222 doses, spike-specific TCR breadth and depth were significantly higher than at day 0 and than in MenACWY recipients. Participants were mostly white British, with more females than males. The authors suggested clonal diversity may have been underestimated. Because no day 14 peak-response samples were available, the repertoires could be characterized only after the peak T cell response. Only a handful of AZD1222 recipients were SARS-CoV-2 seropositive at baseline, limiting conclusions about previously exposed vaccinees.

The CDR3 regions of human TCRbeta chains were subjected to immunosequencing. On the study's bioinformatics: Repertoire TCRs were matched against a reference library of SARS-CoV-2-specific TCRs generated with the MIRA antigen-specificity platform. Breadth was defined as the fraction of unique TCRs that were SARS-CoV-2-associated. Depth was defined as the fraction of total T cells that were SARS-CoV-2-associated. Using the MIRA data, each spike-specific TCR was assigned both to the spike region to which the TCR was reactive and to a CD4 or CD8 class. Log10-transformed breadth and depth values were compared by one-way ANOVA with Sidak's multiple comparisons tests. Entries here come from immuneACCESS through TCRdb and include only in-frame sequences with V and J called. Some clones fail to appear in such tables; in the studies checked, an unresolved V gene covers under half of the shortfall, and the cause of the remainder is unknown. The V and J calls and the clone size are those of that table, but D and trimming were determined from the DNA. In this sample the table shows about 94,000 clones, 70% to 90% of which occur a single time. About an eighth of the sample comes from the top ten.

Via the germline V gene (reference sequence), CDR1 is GTSNPN and CDR2 SVGIG. V is pared back by 3 bases and J by 8 bases, with 14 bases lying between the germline termini. Including cysteine and phenylalanine, the CDR3 has 13 amino acids. The kept DNA is CDR3 alone, 39 bases in frame from the first base. Recombination joined TRBV30 with TRBJ1-5; a confident D gene designation cannot be given. The sequence was collected from an adult in good health. The material sequenced was peripheral blood, taken on day 0 of AZD1222 vaccination. The CDR3 reads as follows: CAWRTSGSEPQHF. The DNA is TGTGCCTGGAGGACATCCGGGTCTGAGCCCCAGCATTTT.